This T cell receptor (beta chain) was profiled in a study of shared clonotypes between healthy human individuals. Findings and caveats of the study: Among a few donors, approximately 5% of naive CD4 clonotypes were found in common. Lower generation probabilities were found for non-shared clonotypes than for those shared by all four donors.

Under the authors' procedure: Without quality scores, immunoSEQ junctional reads could not be filtered like full-length reads. The assay was immunoSEQ multiplex PCR, and TCRdb's table has in-frame clones only and misses some. V and J calls and clone size come straight from that table; D and trimming were deduced from the DNA. This sample has some 2,400,000 clones, with around 95% found just once. Regarding this clone: What it binds is unknown.

CDR3 length: 15 amino acids. V lost 1 base and J 7 bases, leaving 14 bases between the germline ends. Germline CDR1 MDHEN, CDR2 SYDVKM. This clonotype was sampled from a man between 18 and 29 years old in good health. The chain has TRBV28 and TRBJ2-1, with D unresolved. Material: naive CD4+ T cells sorted from blood. Subset defined: CD45RA+ positively selected. DNA of the CDR3: TGTGCCAGCAGTTTATTCGGGTTATTCCGGAATGAGCAGTTCTTC. Translation: CASSLFGLFRNEQFF. The whole variable domain, filled in from reference TRBV28 and TRBJ2-1, reads DVKVTQSSRYLVKRTGEKVFLECVQDMDHENMFWYRQDPGLGLRLIYFSYDVKMKEKGDIPEGYSVSREKKERFSLILESASTNQTSMYLCASSLFGLFRNEQFFGPGTRLTVL.